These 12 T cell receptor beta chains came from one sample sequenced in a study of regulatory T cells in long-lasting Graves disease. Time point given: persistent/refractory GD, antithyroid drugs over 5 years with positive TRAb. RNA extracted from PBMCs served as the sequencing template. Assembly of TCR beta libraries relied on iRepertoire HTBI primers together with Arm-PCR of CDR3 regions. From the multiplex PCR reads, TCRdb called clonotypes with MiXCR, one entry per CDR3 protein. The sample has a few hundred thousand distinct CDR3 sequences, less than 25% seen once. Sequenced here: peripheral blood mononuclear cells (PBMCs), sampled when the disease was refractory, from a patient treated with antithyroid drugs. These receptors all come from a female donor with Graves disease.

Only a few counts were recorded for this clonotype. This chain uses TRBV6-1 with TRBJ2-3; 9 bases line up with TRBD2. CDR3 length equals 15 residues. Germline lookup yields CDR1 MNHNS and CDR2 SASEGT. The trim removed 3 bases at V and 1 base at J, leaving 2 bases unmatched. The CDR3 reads CASSDSGRGTDTQYF. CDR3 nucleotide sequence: TGTGCCAGCAGTGATAGCGGGAGAGGCACAGATACGCAGTATTTT.

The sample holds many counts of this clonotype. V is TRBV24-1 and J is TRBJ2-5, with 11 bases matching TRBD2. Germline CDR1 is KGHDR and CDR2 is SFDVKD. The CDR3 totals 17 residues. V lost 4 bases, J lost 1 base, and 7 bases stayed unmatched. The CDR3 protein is CATSDQNLAGGQETQYF. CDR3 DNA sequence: TGTGCCACCAGTGACCAGAACCTAGCGGGGGGCCAAGAGACCCAGTACTTC.

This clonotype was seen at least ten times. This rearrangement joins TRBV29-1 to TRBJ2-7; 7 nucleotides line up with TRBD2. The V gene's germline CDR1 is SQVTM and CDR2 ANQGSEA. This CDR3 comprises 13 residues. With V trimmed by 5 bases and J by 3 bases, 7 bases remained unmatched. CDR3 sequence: CSVRETSIYEQYF. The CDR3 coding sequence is TGCAGCGTTAGGGAGACTAGCATCTACGAGCAGTACTTC.

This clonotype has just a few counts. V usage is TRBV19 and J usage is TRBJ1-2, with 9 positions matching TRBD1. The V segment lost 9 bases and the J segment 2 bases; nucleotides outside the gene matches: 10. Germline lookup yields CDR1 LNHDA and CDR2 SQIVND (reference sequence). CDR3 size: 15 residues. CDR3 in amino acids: CASRSPGTGNYGYTF. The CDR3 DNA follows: TGTGCCAGCCGCTCCCCCGGGACAGGGAACTATGGCTACACCTTC. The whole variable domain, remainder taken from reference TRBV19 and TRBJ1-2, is DGGITQSPKYLFRKEGQNVTLSCEQNLNHDAMYWYRQDPGQGLRLIYYSQIVNDFQKGDIAEGYSVSREKKESFPLTVTSAQKNPTAFYLCASRSPGTGNYGYTFGSGTRLTVV.

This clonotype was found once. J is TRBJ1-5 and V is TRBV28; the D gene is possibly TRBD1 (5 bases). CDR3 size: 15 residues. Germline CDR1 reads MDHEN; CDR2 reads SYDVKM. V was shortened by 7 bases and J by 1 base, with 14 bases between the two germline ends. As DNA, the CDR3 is TGTGCCAGCATTTACGGGGGATTCAGCAATCAGCCCCAGCATTTT. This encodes CASIYGGFSNQPQHF.

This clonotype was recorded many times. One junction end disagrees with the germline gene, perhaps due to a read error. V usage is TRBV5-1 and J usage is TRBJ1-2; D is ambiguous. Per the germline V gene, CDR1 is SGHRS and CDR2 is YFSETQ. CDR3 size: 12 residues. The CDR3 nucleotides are TGCGCCAGCAGAGTCGCATCCGATGGCTTCACCTTC. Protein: CASRVASDGFTF. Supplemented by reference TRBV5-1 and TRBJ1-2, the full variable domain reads KAGVTQTPRYLIKTRGQQVTLSCSPISGHRSVSWYQQTPGQGLQFLFEYFSETQRNKGNFPGRFSGRQFSNSRSEMNVSTLELGDSALYLCASRVASDGFTFGSGTRLTVV.

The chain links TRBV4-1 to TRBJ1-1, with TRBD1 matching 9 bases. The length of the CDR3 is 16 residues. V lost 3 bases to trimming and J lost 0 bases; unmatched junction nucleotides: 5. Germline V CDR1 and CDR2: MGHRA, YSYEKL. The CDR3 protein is CASSQGQGFLNTEAFF. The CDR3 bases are TGCGCCAGCAGCCAGGGACAGGGATTCCTGAACACTGAAGCTTTCTTT.

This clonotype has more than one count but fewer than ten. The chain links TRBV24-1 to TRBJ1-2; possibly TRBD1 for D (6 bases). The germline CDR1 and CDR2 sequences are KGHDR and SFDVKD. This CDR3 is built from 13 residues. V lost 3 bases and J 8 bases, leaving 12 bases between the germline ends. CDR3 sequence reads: CATSDRQAFGYTF. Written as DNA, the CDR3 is TGTGCCACCAGTGATAGACAGGCCTTCGGCTACACCTTC.

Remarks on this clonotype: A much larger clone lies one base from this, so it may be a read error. The CDR3 bases are TGTGCCAGCAGTTTAGGGGGAAAAGGGAACACTGAAGCTTTCTTT. Its translation is CASSLGGKGNTEAFF. This rearrangement joins TRBV27 to TRBJ1-1, with D perhaps matching TRBD1 (5 bases). The CDR3 length is 15 residues. Trimming removed 2 bases from V and 1 base from J, with 11 bases in between. Germline V gene sequence: CDR1 MNHEY, CDR2 SMNVEV (reference sequence).

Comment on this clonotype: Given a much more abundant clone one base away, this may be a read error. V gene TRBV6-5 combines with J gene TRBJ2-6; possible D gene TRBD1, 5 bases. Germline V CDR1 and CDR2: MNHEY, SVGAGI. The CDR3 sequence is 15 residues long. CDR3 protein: CASSSSRGGADVLTF. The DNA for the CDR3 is TGTGCCAGCAGTTCCTCCCGTGGTGGGGCCGACGTCCTGACTTTC.

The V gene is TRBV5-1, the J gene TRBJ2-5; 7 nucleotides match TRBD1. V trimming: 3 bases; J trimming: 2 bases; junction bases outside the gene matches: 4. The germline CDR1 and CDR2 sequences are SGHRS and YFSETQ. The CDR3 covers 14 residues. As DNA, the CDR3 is TGCGCCAGCAGCTCGGGACAGTTTCAAGAGACCCAGTACTTC. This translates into CASSSGQFQETQYF.

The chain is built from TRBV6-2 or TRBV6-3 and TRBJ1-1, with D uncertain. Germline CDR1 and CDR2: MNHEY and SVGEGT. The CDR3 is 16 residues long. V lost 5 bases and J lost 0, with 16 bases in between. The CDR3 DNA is TGTGCCAGCAGTCGGTCGCGGTTTGGAATGAACACTGAAGCTTTCTTT. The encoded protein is CASSRSRFGMNTEAFF.